The 28 T cell receptor beta chains reported below all come from one sample, sequenced in a study of T-cell reconstitution after alpha-beta-depleted transplantation in children. Unique molecular identifiers were incorporated during preparation of the TCRbeta library. TCRdb reanalysed the PCR reads using MiXCR and keeps one entry per CDR3 protein. This table has around 370,000 distinct CDR3 sequences, about 17% appearing once. Material: PBMCs, mostly from graft donor cells, obtained 360 days after TCRalphabeta/CD19-depleted stem cell transplant. These receptors originate from a male patient between 2 and 15 years old who had a stem cell transplant for acute lymphoblastic leukemia, so the T cells may come from the graft donor.

This clonotype was detected a few times. The gene calls are TRBV20-1 and TRBJ1-1; no clear D. The CDR3 spans 11 residues. Germline CDR1 is DFQATT and CDR2 is SNEGSKA (reference sequence). V gave up 6 bases and J gave up 8 bases, with 13 bases separating them. For the CDR3, the DNA is TGCAGTGCCAGTAGAGTGGGCGAAGCTTTCTTT. Residues: CSASRVGEAFF.

The rearrangement uses TRBV6-5 and TRBJ2-7; D possibly matches TRBD1 or TRBD2 (6 bases each). Germline CDR1 is MNHEY and CDR2 is SVGAGI. The CDR3 spans 15 residues. Trimming pared 2 bases from V and 5 bases from J, leaving 16 bases between. The CDR3 bases are TGTGCCAGCAGTTACGGACGGACAGCGGGCCACGAGCAGTACTTC. As protein: CASSYGRTAGHEQYF.

This clonotype occurred a few times. The J gene is TRBJ2-7, the V gene TRBV6-2 or TRBV6-3; D is unclear. The germline CDR1 and CDR2 sequences are MNHEY and SVGEGT. CDR3 length: 13 residues. V dropped 2 bases and J dropped 7 bases, with 12 bases sitting between them. CDR3 bases: TGTGCCAGCAGTTACCGGCCCCTACTGGAGCAGTACTTC. Translated, it gives CASSYRPLLEQYF.

The chain employs TRBV12-3 or TRBV12-4 and TRBJ2-2; 8 bases fit TRBD2. The ends lost 11 bases at V and 6 bases at J; junction bases unmatched: 20. The CDR3 covers 17 residues. The CDR3 loop reads CAFSLAGSGSISGELFF. The CDR3, as DNA: TGTGCCTTCAGTTTAGCGGGGAGCGGGAGTATTTCCGGGGAGCTGTTTTTT.

This clonotype was recorded a few times. The chain couples TRBV3-1 to TRBJ2-1; possibly TRBD2 for D (6 bases). The CDR3 covers 13 residues. The V and J ends lost 3 bases and 10 bases respectively, with 13 bases between them. Germline lookup yields CDR1 LGHDT and CDR2 YNNKEL (reference sequence). The CDR3 coding sequence is TGTGCCAGCAGCCATTCCCCGGAGGGCGAGCAGTTCTTC. It yields the protein CASSHSPEGEQFF.

This clonotype appeared a few times. The chain links TRBV19 to TRBJ2-2; no definite D call. In germline, CDR1 is LNHDA, CDR2 SQIVND (reference sequence). This CDR3 spans 15 amino acids. Deletions cut 1 base from V and 0 bases from J, with 6 bases between. CDR3 DNA: TGTGCCAGTAGTATAGGTTATTCGAACACCGGGGAGCTGTTTTTT. It translates to CASSIGYSNTGELFF.

The CDR3 reads CASSLYVQETQYF. The DNA of the CDR3 is TGTGCCAGCAGTTTATACGTCCAAGAGACCCAGTACTTC. The V call is TRBV12-3 or TRBV12-4, the J call TRBJ2-5, with D unclear. The length of the CDR3 is 13 residues. V gave up 2 bases and J gave up 1 base, with 5 bases separating them.

This clonotype was recorded a few times. This chain connects TRBV5-1 to TRBJ2-5; possibly TRBD1 for D (5 bases). Per germline, CDR1 SGHRS and CDR2 YFSETQ. The CDR3 has 13 residues. Trimming took 6 bases from V and 3 from J, leaving 12 bases between them. The CDR3 region is CASKRRGKETQYF. The CDR3 DNA sequence: TGCGCCAGCAAACGAAGGGGAAAAGAGACCCAGTACTTC.

This clonotype was counted between two and nine times. The rearrangement joins TRBV7-8 to TRBJ1-5, with D hard to call. The germline gives CDR1 SGHVS, CDR2 FQNEAQ. Trimming pared 5 bases from V and 0 bases from J, leaving 11 bases between. The CDR3 is 15 residues long. CDR3 loop: CASSPERGSNQPQHF. DNA of the CDR3: TGTGCCAGCAGCCCCGAACGGGGTAGCAATCAGCCCCAGCATTTT.

The chain is built from TRBV28 and TRBJ2-5; D is unclear. Between the trimmed V and J ends, which lost 3 bases and 5 bases, there was a span of 13 bases. Germline CDR1 is MDHEN and CDR2 is SYDVKM. This CDR3 contains 14 residues. CDR3 DNA: TGTGCCAGCAGTTTCGGTGGGCAGGTGGAGACCCAGTACTTC. The encoded protein is CASSFGGQVETQYF.

The chain uses TRBV4-2 and TRBJ2-1, with D tentatively TRBD2 (7 bases). Per germline, CDR1 LGHNA and CDR2 YNFKEQ. The ends were cut back, 0 bases at V and 7 bases at J, with 19 bases in the middle. The CDR3 runs 17 residues. The CDR3 DNA is TGTGCCAGCAGCCAAGACGCGTCGCGGAGGGGGGGTAATGAGCAGTTCTTC. This translates into CASSQDASRRGGNEQFF.

The chain carries TRBV7-9 and TRBJ1-2; D might be TRBD1 (6 bases). This CDR3 spans 16 amino acids. V was shortened by 1 base and J by 7 bases, with 19 bases between the two germline ends. CDR1 SEHNR and CDR2 FQNEAQ come from the germline V gene (reference sequence). The CDR3 loop reads CASSLEPPGHSGGYTF. The CDR3 DNA reads TGTGCCAGCAGCTTAGAGCCCCCGGGACACTCCGGTGGCTACACCTTC.

This clonotype was found many times. This chain uses TRBV7-9 with TRBJ1-1; D is unresolved. V was clipped by 0 bases and J by 0 bases, with 8 bases between them. Germline V gene sequence: CDR1 SEHNR, CDR2 FQNEAQ (reference sequence). The CDR3 contains 15 residues. The CDR3 here is CASSLAGGLNTEAFF. The CDR3 DNA follows: TGTGCCAGCAGCTTAGCGGGAGGGCTGAACACTGAAGCTTTCTTT.

This clonotype came up many times. V usage is TRBV28 and J usage is TRBJ2-5; D not resolved. Germline CDR1 reads MDHEN; CDR2 reads SYDVKM. The CDR3 consists of 14 residues. V lost 7 bases and J lost 5, with 17 bases in between. The CDR3 protein is CASTLGHNWETQYF. For the CDR3, the DNA is TGTGCCAGCACCCTGGGCCACAACTGGGAGACCCAGTACTTC.

This clonotype showed up just a few times. This rearrangement joins TRBV10-3 to TRBJ2-1; 13 bases match TRBD2. CDR1 is ENHRY and CDR2 is SYGVKD in the germline V gene. V lost 6 bases and J lost 9; bases outside the gene matches: 8. The CDR3 sequence is 15 residues long. DNA of the CDR3: TGTGCCATCAGCTGGACTAGCGGGAGTCAGGTTGAGCAGTTCTTC. Its translation is CAISWTSGSQVEQFF.

This clonotype showed up many times. The V and J genes are TRBV29-1 and TRBJ2-7; 9 positions match TRBD1. The CDR3 sequence is 15 residues long. Germline V lookup: CDR1 SQVTM, CDR2 ANQGSEA. V shed 4 bases and J 4 bases; nucleotides not matched to a gene: 11. CDR3 amino acids: CSVVGPGTGFYEQYF. CDR3 bases: TGCAGCGTTGTTGGCCCTGGGACAGGGTTTTACGAGCAGTACTTC.

V and J are TRBV11-1 and TRBJ2-1; TRBD1 is a possible D gene (7 bases). V dropped 1 base and J dropped 4 bases, with 26 bases sitting between them. This CDR3 has 20 residues. Looked up from germline, CDR1 is SGHAT and CDR2 is FQDESV (reference sequence). CDR3 sequence reads: CASSLVILRLGTDVYNEQFF. CDR3 DNA: TGTGCCAGCAGCTTAGTAATTTTAAGACTAGGGACAGATGTATACAATGAGCAGTTCTTC. Complete variable domain (other parts from reference TRBV11-1 and TRBJ2-1): EAEVAQSPRYKITEKSQAVAFWCDPISGHATLYWYRQILGQGPELLVQFQDESVVDDSQLPKDRFSAERLKGVDSTLKIQPAELGDSAMYLCASSLVILRLGTDVYNEQFFGPGTRLTVL.

A few counts support this clonotype. The V and J genes are TRBV5-1 and TRBJ2-4; 7 bases map to TRBD2. The CDR3 has 14 amino acids. V was clipped by 4 bases and J by 8 bases; unmatched bases: 9. Germline CDR1 and CDR2: SGHRS and YFSETQ. CDR3 coding DNA: TGCGCCAGCAGCCTCGAAAGCGGGATAGACATTCAGTACTTC. Translation: CASSLESGIDIQYF.

The CDR3 protein is CASSLEVRFSYEQYF. CDR3 DNA: TGTGCCAGCAGTTTAGAGGTGCGATTCTCCTACGAGCAGTACTTC. The gene calls are TRBV28 and TRBJ2-7; D is unclear. Germline lookup yields CDR1 MDHEN and CDR2 SYDVKM. This CDR3 comprises 15 residues. V was trimmed by 2 bases and J by 0 bases, leaving 11 bases between them.

The V call is TRBV30, the J call TRBJ1-5; the D is unclear. Trimming pared 0 bases from V and 1 base from J, leaving 10 bases between. Germline V gene data show CDR1 as GTSNPN and CDR2 as SVGIG (reference sequence). This CDR3 contains 15 residues. Here the CDR3 reads CAWSVTVPSNQPQHF. Written as DNA, the CDR3 is TGTGCCTGGAGTGTAACAGTACCCAGCAATCAGCCCCAGCATTTT.

This chain uses TRBV9 with TRBJ1-1; D is ambiguous. The CDR3 consists of 13 residues. Germline V CDR1 and CDR2: SGDLS, YYNGEE. Trimming took off 4 bases at V and 6 bases at J, with 13 bases between the two ends. The CDR3, as DNA: TGTGCCAGCAGCCCGGGGAATCTCCCTGAAGCTTTCTTT. Translating gives CASSPGNLPEAFF.

CDR3 bases: TGCAGTGCTAGTTCCCTCATAGGGTCACCCCTCCACTTT. It yields the protein CSASSLIGSPLHF. The chain has TRBV20-1 and TRBJ1-6; D not certain. V dropped 3 bases and J dropped 10 bases, with 13 bases sitting between them. The length of the CDR3 is 13 residues. Germline V gene data show CDR1 as DFQATT and CDR2 as SNEGSKA (reference sequence).

The table lists this clonotype with many counts. The chain uses TRBV20-1 and TRBJ2-1; D is tentatively TRBD1 or TRBD2 (7 bases each). Trimming removed 5 bases from V and 7 bases from J, with 24 bases in between. CDR1 and CDR2 from the germline V gene are DFQATT and SNEGSKA (reference sequence). CDR3 length: 16 residues. The CDR3 here is CSAPLAGGRGRNEQFF. DNA for the CDR3: TGCAGTGCTCCCCTCGCCGGAGGGAGGGGGCGAAATGAGCAGTTCTTC.

The sample holds a few counts of this clonotype. The chain employs TRBV20-1 and TRBJ1-5; no firm D call. The V end lost 3 bases, the J end lost 6 bases, and 9 bases lay between the germline ends. CDR1 is DFQATT, CDR2 SNEGSKA, per germline (reference sequence). The CDR3 totals 12 residues. The CDR3 sequence is CSASDGPQPQHF. The CDR3 nucleotides are TGCAGTGCTAGTGACGGGCCTCAGCCCCAGCATTTT.

The genes are TRBV27 and TRBJ2-4, with 9 positions matching TRBD1. The CDR3 totals 14 residues. The germline CDR1 and CDR2 sequences are MNHEY and SMNVEV (reference sequence). The ends lost 6 bases at V and 2 bases at J; junction bases unmatched: 2. CDR3 sequence: CASRGQGTKNIQYF. The CDR3 DNA sequence: TGTGCCAGCAGGGGACAGGGAACCAAAAACATTCAGTACTTC.

This clonotype was recorded a few times. DNA of the CDR3: TGTGCCAGCAGGGGGTGGGGCAACACTGAAGCTTTCTTT. Protein product: CASRGWGNTEAFF. This chain links TRBV12-3 or TRBV12-4 with TRBJ1-1; D perhaps matches TRBD1 (5 bases). The V gene lost 6 bases and the J gene lost 2 bases, with 10 bases spanning the gap. CDR3 length: 13 amino acids.

The table lists this clonotype with many counts. J is TRBJ2-4 and V is TRBV5-1; 7 bases match TRBD2. The CDR3 sequence is 17 residues long. The V and J ends lost 2 bases and 0 bases, in that order; junction bases with no gene match: 8. Germline loops: CDR1 SGHRS, CDR2 YFSETQ. The CDR3 region has the DNA TGCGCCAGCAGCTTCCTGGCGGGGGATCTAGCCAAAAACATTCAGTACTTC. Translated, it gives CASSFLAGDLAKNIQYF.

This chain links TRBV28 with TRBJ1-1; D remains unclear. The V end was cut by 5 bases, the J end by 0 bases, with 7 bases between. The V gene's germline CDR1 is MDHEN and CDR2 SYDVKM. The CDR3 runs to 13 residues. As DNA, the CDR3 is TGTGCCAGCAGTCGGCAAATGAACACTGAAGCTTTCTTT. It codes for CASSRQMNTEAFF. The entire variable domain, with the rest obtained from reference TRBV28 and TRBJ1-1, is as follows: DVKVTQSSRYLVKRTGEKVFLECVQDMDHENMFWYRQDPGLGLRLIYFSYDVKMKEKGDIPEGYSVSREKKERFSLILESASTNQTSMYLCASSRQMNTEAFFGQGTRLTVV.